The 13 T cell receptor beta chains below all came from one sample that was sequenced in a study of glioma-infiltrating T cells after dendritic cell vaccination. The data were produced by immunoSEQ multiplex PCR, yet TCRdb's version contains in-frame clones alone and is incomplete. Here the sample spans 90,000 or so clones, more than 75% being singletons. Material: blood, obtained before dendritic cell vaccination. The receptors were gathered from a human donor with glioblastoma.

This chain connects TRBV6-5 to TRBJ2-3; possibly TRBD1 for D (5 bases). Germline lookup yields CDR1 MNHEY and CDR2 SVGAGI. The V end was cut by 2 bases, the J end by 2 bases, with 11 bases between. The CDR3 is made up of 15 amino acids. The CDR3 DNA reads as TGTGCCAGCAGTTACGACAGAATCTTCACAGATACGCAGTATTTT. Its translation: CASSYDRIFTDTQYF.

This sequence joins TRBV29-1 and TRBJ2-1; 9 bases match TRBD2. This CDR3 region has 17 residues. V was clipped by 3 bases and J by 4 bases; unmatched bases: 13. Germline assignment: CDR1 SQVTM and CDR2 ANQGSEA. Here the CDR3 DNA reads TGCAGCGTTGAGGCCCGCCTGGGACTAGCTGGTTACAATGAGCAGTTCTTC. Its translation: CSVEARLGLAGYNEQFF.

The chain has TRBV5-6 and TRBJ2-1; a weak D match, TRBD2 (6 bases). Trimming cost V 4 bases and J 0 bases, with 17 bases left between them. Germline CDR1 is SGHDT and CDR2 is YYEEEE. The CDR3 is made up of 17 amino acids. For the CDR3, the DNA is TGTGCCAGCAGCCACATCCCACGGGGGAGCTCCTACAATGAGCAGTTCTTC. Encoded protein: CASSHIPRGSSYNEQFF. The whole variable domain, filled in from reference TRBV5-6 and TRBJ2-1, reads DAGVTQSPTHLIKTRGQQVTLRCSPKSGHDTVSWYQQALGQGPQFIFQYYEEEERQRGNFPDRFSGHQFPNYSSELNVNALLLGDSALYLCASSHIPRGSSYNEQFFGPGTRLTVL.

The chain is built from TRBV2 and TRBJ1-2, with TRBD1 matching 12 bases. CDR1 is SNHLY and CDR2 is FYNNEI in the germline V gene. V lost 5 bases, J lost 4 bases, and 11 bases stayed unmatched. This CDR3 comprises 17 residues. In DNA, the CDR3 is TGTGCCAGCAGTTCGGGGACAGGGGGCGCCGTATTCTATGGCTACACCTTC. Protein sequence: CASSSGTGGAVFYGYTF. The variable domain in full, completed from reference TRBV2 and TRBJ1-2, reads EPEVTQTPSHQVTQMGQEVILRCVPISNHLYFYWYRQILGQKVEFLVSFYNNEISEKSEIFDDQFSVERPDGSNFTLKIRSTKLEDSAMYFCASSSGTGGAVFYGYTFGSGTRLTVV.

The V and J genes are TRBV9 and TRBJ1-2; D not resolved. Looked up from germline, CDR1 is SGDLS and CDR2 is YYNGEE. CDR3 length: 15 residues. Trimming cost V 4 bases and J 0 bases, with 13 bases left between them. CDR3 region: CASSPQQQSNYGYTF. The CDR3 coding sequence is TGTGCCAGCAGCCCCCAACAGCAATCTAACTATGGCTACACCTTC.

In nucleotides, the CDR3 is TGTGCCAGCAGCGAGGACAGTCCCGTGTACAATGAGCAGTTCTTC. It is translated as CASSEDSPVYNEQFF. This sequence joins TRBV5-4 and TRBJ2-1, with a possible D match to TRBD1 (6 bases). From germline, CDR1 is SGHNT and CDR2 YYREEE (reference sequence). V lost 4 bases to trimming and J lost 4 bases, with 15 bases between them. There are 15 residues in the CDR3.

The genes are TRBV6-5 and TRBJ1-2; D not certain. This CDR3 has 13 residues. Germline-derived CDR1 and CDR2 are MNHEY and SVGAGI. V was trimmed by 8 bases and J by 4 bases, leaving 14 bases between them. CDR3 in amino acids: CASELDYSYGYTF. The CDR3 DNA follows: TGTGCCAGCGAATTGGACTACTCCTATGGCTACACCTTC.

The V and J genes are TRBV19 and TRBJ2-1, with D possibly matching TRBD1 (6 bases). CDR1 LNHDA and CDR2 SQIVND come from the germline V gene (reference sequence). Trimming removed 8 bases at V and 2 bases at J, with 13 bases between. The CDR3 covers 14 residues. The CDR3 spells CASALEGAYNEQFF. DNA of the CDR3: TGTGCCAGTGCCCTCGAGGGGGCCTACAATGAGCAGTTCTTC.

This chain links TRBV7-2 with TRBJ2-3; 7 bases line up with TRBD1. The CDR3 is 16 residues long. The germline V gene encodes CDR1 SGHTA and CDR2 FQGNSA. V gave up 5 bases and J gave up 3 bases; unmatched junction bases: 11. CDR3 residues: CASSGPGQSATDTQYF. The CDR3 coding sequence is TGTGCCAGCAGCGGGCCGGGACAGTCCGCAACAGATACGCAGTATTTT.

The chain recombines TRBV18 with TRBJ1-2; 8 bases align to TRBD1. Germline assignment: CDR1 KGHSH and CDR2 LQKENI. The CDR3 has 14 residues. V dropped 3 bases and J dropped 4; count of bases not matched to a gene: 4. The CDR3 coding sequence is TGTGCCAGCTCACCGACAGGGGATTCCTATGGCTACACCTTC. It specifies CASSPTGDSYGYTF. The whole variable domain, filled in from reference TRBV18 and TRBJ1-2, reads NAGVMQNPRHLVRRRGQEARLRCSPMKGHSHVYWYRQLPEEGLKFMVYLQKENIIDESGMPKERFSAEFPKEGPSILRIQQVVRGDSAAYFCASSPTGDSYGYTFGSGTRLTVV.

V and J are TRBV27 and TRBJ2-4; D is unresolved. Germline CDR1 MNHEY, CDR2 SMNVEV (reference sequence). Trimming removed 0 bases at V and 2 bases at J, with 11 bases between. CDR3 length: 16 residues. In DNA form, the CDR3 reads TGTGCCAGCAGTTTATCTCTAGGAGAGACCAAAAACATTCAGTACTTC. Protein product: CASSLSLGETKNIQYF.

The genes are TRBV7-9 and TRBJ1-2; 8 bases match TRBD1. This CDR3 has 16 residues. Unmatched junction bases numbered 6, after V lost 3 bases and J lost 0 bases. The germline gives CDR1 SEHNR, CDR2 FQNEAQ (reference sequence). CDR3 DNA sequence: TGTGCCAGCAGCTTCGGGACAGGACAAGCTAACTATGGCTACACCTTC. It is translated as CASSFGTGQANYGYTF.

The CDR3 loop reads CASSLDGNPRGGELFF. The CDR3 DNA follows: TGTGCCAGCAGCTTAGATGGAAACCCCCGGGGCGGGGAGCTGTTTTTT. The chain uses TRBV11-2 and TRBJ2-2; TRBD2 might be the D (5 bases). Germline CDR1 and CDR2: SGHAT and FQNNGV. V was trimmed by 0 bases and J by 7 bases, leaving 15 bases between them. This CDR3 is 16 amino acids long.